The 31 T cell receptor beta chains below all came from one sample that was sequenced in a study of Graves' ophthalmopathy and Graves' hyperthyroidism. Using RNA transcripts, the TCR beta CDR3 regions were amplified. Investigators did first-round RT-PCR with HTBI primers, then second-round multiplex PCR. Via MiXCR, TCRdb re-called the multiplex PCR reads, giving one row per CDR3 protein. Here the sample spans more than 550,000 distinct CDR3 sequences, about 38% being singletons. The sample taken for sequencing was peripheral blood. The receptors here all came from an adult man with Graves' ophthalmopathy.

The chain joins TRBV7-2 to TRBJ2-7; 12 nucleotides line up with TRBD1. The V and J ends lost 8 bases and 5 bases, in that order; junction bases with no gene match: 10. The germline V gene has CDR1 SGHTA and CDR2 FQGNSA. The CDR3 sequence is 15 residues long. CDR3 coding DNA: TGTGCCAGCTCACGAGGGACAGGGGGCCGTGACGAGCAGTACTTC. Its translation: CASSRGTGGRDEQYF.

The rearrangement uses TRBV29-1 and TRBJ2-6; TRBD1 might be the D (6 bases). Deletions cut 6 bases from V and 4 bases from J, with 13 bases between. CDR1 and CDR2 (germline): SQVTM, ANQGSEA. This CDR3 is built from 14 residues. The CDR3 DNA follows: TGCAGCGTCGCCACAGGGTACGGGGCCAACGTCCTGACTTTC. Its translation: CSVATGYGANVLTF.

In its sample, this clonotype was seen many times. This chain uses TRBV7-6 with TRBJ2-7; 11 nucleotides align to TRBD2. The V segment lost 1 base and the J segment 6 bases; nucleotides outside the gene matches: 5. This CDR3 region has 15 residues. Germline V gives CDR1 SGHVS, CDR2 FNYEAQ. The CDR3 region has the DNA TGTGCCAGCAGCTTAGAACTAGCGGGAGAGTTCGAGCAGTACTTC. Translated: CASSLELAGEFEQYF.

The chain combines TRBV6-1 with TRBJ2-5; D gene ambiguous. Between the trimmed V and J ends, which lost 5 bases and 4 bases, there was a span of 8 bases. This CDR3 comprises 12 residues. Germline V lookup: CDR1 MNHNS, CDR2 SASEGT. The CDR3 is CASSYKGETQYF. CDR3 bases: TGTGCCAGCAGTTACAAGGGAGAGACCCAGTACTTC.

This clonotype was picked up many times. This chain joins TRBV12-3 or TRBV12-4 and TRBJ2-2; 7 bases match TRBD2. The V segment lost 4 bases and the J segment 5 bases; nucleotides outside the gene matches: 4. The CDR3 is 14 amino acids. The CDR3 sequence is CASSSWGGTGELFF. The CDR3 coding sequence is TGTGCCAGCAGTTCGTGGGGGGGTACCGGGGAGCTGTTTTTT.

This clonotype was counted many times. V usage is TRBV4-1 and J usage is TRBJ1-5; unclear D gene. The V end lost 2 bases, the J end lost 5 bases, and 7 bases lay between the germline ends. The CDR3 has 13 amino acids. Germline V gene sequence: CDR1 MGHRA, CDR2 YSYEKL. CDR3 amino acids: CASSQSSDQPQHF. In DNA, the CDR3 is TGCGCCAGCAGCCAATCCAGCGATCAGCCCCAGCATTTT.

The chain carries TRBV19 and TRBJ2-6; no clear D gene. Germline lookup yields CDR1 LNHDA and CDR2 SQIVND (reference sequence). Between the trimmed V and J ends, which lost 9 bases and 0 bases, there was a span of 9 bases. This CDR3 has 14 residues. The CDR3 is CASSIYSGANVLTF. The DNA of the CDR3 is TGTGCCAGCAGCATATACTCTGGGGCCAACGTCCTGACTTTC.

In this sample, this clonotype turned up many times. The rearrangement uses TRBV6-5 and TRBJ1-2; 8 positions match TRBD1. The CDR3 sequence is 13 residues long. Losses at the gene ends were 4 bases for V and 4 bases for J; bases not matched to a gene: 2. Germline V CDR1 and CDR2: MNHEY, SVGAGI. The DNA for the CDR3 is TGTGCCAGCAGTTCGACAGGGGTCTATGGCTACACCTTC. Protein: CASSSTGVYGYTF.

In its sample, this clonotype was seen many times. The V and J genes are TRBV12-3 or TRBV12-4 and TRBJ2-2; D not resolved. The ends were cut back, 10 bases at V and 0 bases at J, with 6 bases in the middle. There are 12 residues in the CDR3. In DNA, the CDR3 is TGTGCCACGGCAGCGAACACCGGGGAGCTGTTTTTT. Translation: CATAANTGELFF.

A remark on this clonotype: A read error may account for a junction end that differs from germline. V and J are TRBV29-1 and TRBJ2-7; TRBD1 aligns across 10 bases. Germline CDR1 and CDR2: SQVTM and ANQGSEA. This CDR3 is 13 amino acids long. The CDR3 region has the DNA TGTGCCTGGACGACAGGGGGCCTCTACGAGCAGTACTTC. It codes for CAWTTGGLYEQYF.

The chain links TRBV7-2 to TRBJ1-4, with a weak D call TRBD1 (5 bases). V lost 1 base to trimming and J lost 8 bases, with 14 bases between them. The CDR3 runs 15 residues. The germline V gene has CDR1 SGHTA and CDR2 FQGNSA. CDR3 bases: TGTGCCAGCAGCTTAGACGGGGCCGATAGGGAAAAACTGTTTTTT. This gives the protein CASSLDGADREKLFF.

Concerning this clonotype itself: Germline and junction disagree at one end, which may indicate a read error. The J gene is TRBJ1-2, the V gene TRBV7-2; no firm D call. CDR1 SGHTA and CDR2 FQGNSA come from the germline V gene. The length of the CDR3 is 14 residues. In DNA form, the CDR3 reads TGTGCCAGCAGCTTAGGGACGGAGGTCTATGGCTACGCCTTC. Translating it yields CASSLGTEVYGYAF.

For this clonotype: Germline and junction disagree at one end, which may indicate a read error. V gene TRBV5-6 combines with J gene TRBJ2-5; D may be TRBD1 or TRBD2 (5 bases each). CDR1 SGHDT and CDR2 YYEEEE come from the germline V gene. The CDR3 runs 13 residues. CDR3 loop: CASSFSLGTPRHF. As DNA, the CDR3 is TGTGCCAGCAGCTTTTCGCTCGGGACCCCAAGGCACTTC.

V usage is TRBV15 and J usage is TRBJ1-4; no clear D. Deletions cut 3 bases from V and 7 bases from J, with 12 bases between. CDR3 length: 14 amino acids. The germline CDR1 and CDR2 sequences are LNHNV and YYDKDF (reference sequence). CDR3 region: CATSSLGLGEKLFF. As DNA, the CDR3 is TGTGCCACCAGCAGCTTAGGACTCGGTGAAAAACTGTTTTTT.

This clonotype was detected only once. A clone one base away is much larger, so this may be a read error. The chain links TRBV6-1 to TRBJ2-7; tentative D call: TRBD1 (5 bases). CDR3 length: 11 amino acids. Germline V gene data show CDR1 as MNHNS and CDR2 as SASEGT. The CDR3 protein is CAGRTFYEQYF. CDR3 DNA sequence: TGTGCCGGCAGGACATTCTACGAGCAGTACTTC.

The chain has TRBV7-8 and TRBJ2-7; no clear D. The germline V gene encodes CDR1 SGHVS and CDR2 FQNEAQ. The CDR3 is made up of 15 amino acids. V lost 11 bases, J lost 4 bases, and 24 bases lay in between. CDR3 loop: CAWSAIGGAPYEQYF. The CDR3 DNA reads TGTGCCTGGAGTGCCATTGGTGGAGCTCCTTACGAGCAGTACTTC.

CDR3 coding DNA: TGCAGCGTTGAGTCACAGGGGACAAATGGCAATCAGCCCCAGCATTTT. Translation: CSVESQGTNGNQPQHF. The genes are TRBV29-1 and TRBJ1-5, with 7 bases aligning to TRBD1. The CDR3 is made up of 16 amino acids. CDR1 and CDR2 (germline): SQVTM, ANQGSEA. V shed 3 bases and J 2 bases; nucleotides not matched to a gene: 10.

CDR3 in DNA: TGTGCCTGGAGTTTCCGGGGTCAAGAGACCCAGTACTTC. Translated, it gives CAWSFRGQETQYF. This chain uses TRBV30 with TRBJ2-5; TRBD2 might be the D (5 bases). Germline V gene data show CDR1 as GTSNPN and CDR2 as SVGIG (reference sequence). Trimming cost V 2 bases and J 2 bases, with 9 bases left between them. The CDR3 spans 13 residues.

This clonotype was seen many times. V gene TRBV14 combines with J gene TRBJ2-7; 7 bases match TRBD2. Germline V gives CDR1 SGHDN, CDR2 FVKESK. The J segment lost 0 bases and the V segment lost 5 bases, leaving 7 bases of the junction unmatched. The CDR3 sequence is 15 residues long. CDR3 nucleotides: TGTGCCAGCAGCTCCCGGACTAGGAGCTCCTACGAGCAGTACTTC. It specifies CASSSRTRSSYEQYF.

J is TRBJ2-5 and V is TRBV11-2; D remains unclear. The CDR3 contains 11 residues. With 8 bases removed from V and 9 bases from J, the gap between germline ends came to 13 bases. The germline gives CDR1 SGHAT, CDR2 FQNNGV. The CDR3 coding sequence is TGTGCCAGCGGGGATTATCAGCCCCAGTACTTC. Its translation: CASGDYQPQYF.

This clonotype has ten or more counts. The V gene is TRBV7-9, the J gene TRBJ2-7; D is unresolved. Trimming removed 1 base at V and 2 bases at J, with 9 bases between. The CDR3 extends over 14 amino acids. The germline V gene encodes CDR1 SEHNR and CDR2 FQNEAQ (reference sequence). CDR3 bases: TGTGCCAGCAGCTTAGAGGTAGGACCCTACGAGCAGTACTTC. Its protein is CASSLEVGPYEQYF.

This rearrangement joins TRBV29-1 to TRBJ1-1, with a possible D match to TRBD1 (5 bases). The CDR3 runs 16 residues. Germline CDR1 and CDR2: SQVTM and ANQGSEA. V lost 0 bases, J lost 1 base, and 15 bases lay in between. CDR3 sequence reads: CSVEENGAGANTEAFF. As DNA, the CDR3 is TGCAGCGTTGAAGAAAACGGGGCGGGAGCGAACACTGAAGCTTTCTTT.

V is TRBV10-1 and J is TRBJ1-1; 7 nucleotides line up with TRBD1. This CDR3 comprises 14 residues. Germline V gene lookup returns CDR1 WNHNN and CDR2 SYGVQD (reference sequence). The junction had 7 bases not matched to a gene; V was cut back by 2 bases and J by 7 bases. CDR3 bases: TGCGCCAGCAGTGAGACTACTTACAGGGGTGAAGCTTTCTTT. The encoded protein is CASSETTYRGEAFF.

This clonotype was found many times. This chain connects TRBV2 to TRBJ2-2; 8 bases agree with TRBD1. The length of the CDR3 is 15 residues. V shed 8 bases and J 7 bases; nucleotides not matched to a gene: 12. Germline lookup yields CDR1 SNHLY and CDR2 FYNNEI. The CDR3 is CASGRGQGLYGELFF. The CDR3 coding sequence is TGTGCCAGCGGTCGTGGACAGGGTTTATACGGGGAGCTGTTTTTT. Using reference TRBV2 and TRBJ2-2 for the parts outside the CDR3, the full variable domain is EPEVTQTPSHQVTQMGQEVILRCVPISNHLYFYWYRQILGQKVEFLVSFYNNEISEKSEIFDDQFSVERPDGSNFTLKIRSTKLEDSAMYFCASGRGQGLYGELFFGEGSRLTVL.

The V and J genes are TRBV6-6 and TRBJ2-7; D is possibly TRBD2 (5 bases). V was cut by 0 bases and J by 2 bases, with 14 bases left in between. In germline, CDR1 is MNHNY, CDR2 SVGAGI (reference sequence). This CDR3 is built from 16 residues. CDR3 bases: TGTGCCAGCAGTTACTCTCGCTCTAGCTACGCCTACGAGCAGTACTTC. The encoded protein is CASSYSRSSYAYEQYF.

This clonotype came up many times. This sequence joins TRBV19 and TRBJ2-7; the D is unclear. The CDR3 consists of 12 residues. Per the germline V gene, CDR1 is LNHDA and CDR2 is SQIVND (reference sequence). Trimming removed 0 bases from V and 7 bases from J, with 7 bases in between. CDR3 amino acids: CASSIDLGEQYF. DNA of the CDR3: TGTGCCAGTAGTATAGATCTTGGGGAGCAGTACTTC. The full variable domain, completed using reference TRBV19 and TRBJ2-7, is DGGITQSPKYLFRKEGQNVTLSCEQNLNHDAMYWYRQDPGQGLRLIYYSQIVNDFQKGDIAEGYSVSREKKESFPLTVTSAQKNPTAFYLCASSIDLGEQYFGPGTRLTVT.

In DNA form, the CDR3 reads TGTGCCGTTGGACAGGGCTCTGGGGCCAACGTCCTGACTTTC. It codes for CAVGQGSGANVLTF. The V and J genes are TRBV24-1 and TRBJ2-6; 8 bases align to TRBD1. This CDR3 has 14 residues. V was pared by 12 bases and J by 0 bases, with 3 bases of the junction left unmatched. The V gene's germline CDR1 is KGHDR and CDR2 SFDVKD.

This chain connects TRBV19 to TRBJ1-1, with D uncertain. Germline lookup yields CDR1 LNHDA and CDR2 SQIVND (reference sequence). This CDR3 has 13 amino acids. Trimming removed 3 bases at V and 7 bases at J, with 12 bases between. CDR3 loop: CASSIDKAGEAFF. The CDR3 DNA sequence: TGTGCCAGTAGTATTGATAAGGCTGGTGAAGCTTTCTTT. Drawing the rest from reference TRBV19 and TRBJ1-1, the complete variable domain is DGGITQSPKYLFRKEGQNVTLSCEQNLNHDAMYWYRQDPGQGLRLIYYSQIVNDFQKGDIAEGYSVSREKKESFPLTVTSAQKNPTAFYLCASSIDKAGEAFFGQGTRLTVV.

This clonotype was recorded only once. V is TRBV5-6 and J is TRBJ2-7; D gene unclear. The germline CDR1 and CDR2 sequences are SGHDT and YYEEEE. Trimming took 2 bases from V and 5 from J, leaving 17 bases between them. The CDR3 has 15 residues. The chain's CDR3 is CASSLDVFRADEQYF. CDR3 bases: TGTGCCAGCAGCTTAGACGTCTTTCGGGCAGACGAGCAGTACTTC.

This clonotype was counted at least ten times. The chain combines TRBV7-2 with TRBJ2-7; weak D call: TRBD2 (5 bases). V was cut by 1 base and J by 2 bases, with 9 bases left in between. The germline V gene encodes CDR1 SGHTA and CDR2 FQGNSA. The CDR3 covers 14 residues. The CDR3 region has the DNA TGTGCCAGCAGCTTAGTAGTGGGAGCCTACGAGCAGTACTTC. Residues: CASSLVVGAYEQYF. The complete variable domain, with remaining parts taken from reference TRBV7-2 and TRBJ2-7, reads GAGVSQSPSNKVTEKGKDVELRCDPISGHTALYWYRQSLGQGLEFLIYFQGNSAPDKSGLPSDRFSAERTGGSVSTLTIQRTQQEDSAVYLCASSLVVGAYEQYFGPGTRLTVT.

This clonotype appeared many times. The rearrangement joins TRBV7-9 to TRBJ1-1; D not certain. From germline, CDR1 is SEHNR and CDR2 FQNEAQ (reference sequence). The CDR3 covers 12 residues. Trimming removed 6 bases from V and 5 bases from J, with 10 bases in between. DNA of the CDR3: TGTGCCAGCAGGACGAGTGGTACTGAAGCTTTCTTT. Translation gives CASRTSGTEAFF.